This record covers a single TCR beta chain. The antigen is not known. In germline, CDR1 is LNHDA, CDR2 SQIVND (reference sequence). The CDR3 totals 16 residues. The source of the sample is a study of CXCR3-negative and CXCR3-positive naive CD8 T cells. The study made its TRB cDNA libraries by 5' RACE, adding UMI labels. TCRdb re-called the 5' RACE reads, yielding one record per CDR3 amino acid sequence without DNA. This sample's clone table lists thousands of distinct CDR3 sequences. Study observations and caveats: Each naive subset displayed comparably high diversity, whereas memory CD8+ cells displayed much lower diversity.

By phenotype, naive CD8+ T cells were CD45RO-CCR7+CD27+CD95-. The chain has TRBV19 and TRBJ1-5; TCRdb designates TRBD1, a call that cannot be tested without DNA. Sequencing was carried out using naive CXCR3- CD8+ T cells from blood. The subset denotes: CD45RO-CCR7+CD27+CD95- naive CD8+ T cells lacking CXCR3 (TNR3-). The source of this sequence is a human donor in good health. Some clones in this sample may be carry-over from other donors' samples. CDR3 region: CASSYTQGGGNQPQHF.